The 26 T cell receptor beta chains below were found in one sample sequenced in a study of response to subunit inactivated influenza vaccine. TCRdb independently ran MiXCR on the RT-PCR reads; one entry per CDR3 protein. The sample carries about 800,000 distinct CDR3 sequences, 20% to 25% recorded once. Sequences were derived from PBMCs from blood, sampled roughly 5 days after vaccination. These receptor sequences come from a man aged 50 or older who received an inactivated influenza vaccine.

This clonotype came up a few times. The chain employs TRBV15 and TRBJ2-1; a possible D gene is TRBD1 (6 bases). In germline, CDR1 is LNHNV, CDR2 YYDKDF (reference sequence). The CDR3 sequence is 16 residues long. Trimming shortened V by 1 base and J by 4 bases, and 14 bases separated the two germline ends. The CDR3: CATSRVPWTAYNEQFF. Here the CDR3 DNA reads TGTGCCACCAGCAGAGTTCCCTGGACAGCTTACAATGAGCAGTTCTTC.

This clonotype was seen a few times. This sequence joins TRBV20-1 and TRBJ2-7, with D hard to call. V was clipped by 2 bases and J by 2 bases, with 13 bases between them. The CDR3 runs 14 residues. CDR1 DFQATT and CDR2 SNEGSKA come from the germline V gene (reference sequence). CDR3 in DNA: TGCAGTGCTAGATCGAGCAGAAAGACCTACGAGCAGTACTTC. It encodes CSARSSRKTYEQYF.

In regard to this clonotype: At one of its ends the junction is not consistent with the germline gene, which may arise from a read error. The chain has TRBV5-1 and TRBJ2-7, with D perhaps TRBD2 (6 bases). Germline V lookup: CDR1 SGHRS, CDR2 YFSETQ. The CDR3 consists of 15 residues. The CDR3 sequence: CASSLEGRGIYEQHF. The CDR3 nucleotides read TGCGCCAGCAGCTTGGAGGGGCGGGGTATTTACGAGCAGCACTTC.

This CDR3 is CASSLPGLAGNTIYF. Here the CDR3 DNA reads TGTGCCAGCAGCTTACCAGGGCTAGCTGGAAACACCATATATTTT. The chain is built from TRBV7-6 and TRBJ1-3; a weak D match, TRBD1 (5 bases). CDR3 length: 15 amino acids. The germline V gene encodes CDR1 SGHVS and CDR2 FNYEAQ. V was shortened by 2 bases and J by 2 bases, with 10 bases between the two germline ends.

The chain carries TRBV5-4 and TRBJ2-5; TRBD2 aligns across 15 bases. The CDR3 is 20 residues long. CDR1 SGHNT and CDR2 YYREEE come from the germline V gene (reference sequence). The trim removed 0 bases at V and 2 bases at J, leaving 11 bases unmatched. This CDR3 is CASSLGTKGLAGGKQETQYF. CDR3 nucleotide sequence: TGTGCCAGCAGCTTGGGCACGAAGGGACTAGCGGGGGGAAAACAAGAGACCCAGTACTTC.

The chain is built from TRBV4-2 and TRBJ2-1; D unclear. Between the trimmed V and J ends, which lost 1 base and 10 bases, there was a span of 2 bases. Germline V gene data show CDR1 as LGHNA and CDR2 as YNFKEQ. This CDR3 has 10 amino acids. The CDR3 DNA reads as TGTGCCAGCAGCCAAGGAGAGCAGTTCTTC. This translates into CASSQGEQFF.

The rearrangement uses TRBV7-9 and TRBJ2-5; 7 positions agree with TRBD1. The CDR3 length is 16 residues. J gave up 5 bases and V 4 bases, and 13 bases lay outside the gene matches. From germline, CDR1 is SEHNR and CDR2 FQNEAQ (reference sequence). The DNA of the CDR3 is TGTGCCAGCAGCTCGGCCGCACAGGGGATTGGCGAGACCCAGTACTTC. Amino acid sequence: CASSSAAQGIGETQYF.

There are a few counts of this clonotype. This chain links TRBV4-2 with TRBJ1-4; D perhaps matches TRBD1 (6 bases). V was cut by 6 bases and J by 0 bases, with 14 bases left in between. The CDR3 loop spans 16 amino acids. Per the germline V gene, CDR1 is LGHNA and CDR2 is YNFKEQ. DNA for the CDR3: TGTGCCAGCAGGACCGCAGGGGTTGCAACTAATGAAAAACTGTTTTTT. Encoded protein: CASRTAGVATNEKLFF.

The rearrangement uses TRBV6-1 and TRBJ2-5, with 14 positions matching TRBD2. J gave up 4 bases and V 6 bases, and 10 bases lay outside the gene matches. CDR1 and CDR2 (germline): MNHNS, SASEGT. CDR3 length: 17 amino acids. CDR3 residues: CASSNRTSGGLRETQYF. The CDR3 DNA follows: TGTGCCAGCAGCAATCGGACTAGCGGGGGGCTCCGAGAGACCCAGTACTTC.

The chain recombines TRBV20-1 with TRBJ2-1; 9 bases fit TRBD2. The CDR3 runs to 19 residues. Germline V gives CDR1 DFQATT, CDR2 SNEGSKA (reference sequence). Trimming cost V 2 bases and J 3 bases; bases outside gene matches: 17. The CDR3 protein is CSARRRGLGGRALYNEQFF. The CDR3 bases are TGCAGTGCTAGACGGCGCGGGTTGGGCGGGAGGGCCCTCTACAATGAGCAGTTCTTC.

This clonotype was seen a few times. CDR3 nucleotide sequence: TGCAGCGTTGAGCTCGGAGGGGATCAGCCCCAGCATTTT. The encoded protein is CSVELGGDQPQHF. This chain links TRBV29-1 with TRBJ1-5, with D tentatively TRBD1 (5 bases). This CDR3 region has 13 residues. Trimming pared 3 bases from V and 5 bases from J, leaving 11 bases between. Germline CDR1 SQVTM, CDR2 ANQGSEA.

The V gene is TRBV15, the J gene TRBJ2-1; D uncertain. Germline CDR1 is LNHNV and CDR2 is YYDKDF (reference sequence). The CDR3 runs to 15 residues. Trimming left V 3 bases short and J 2 bases short, with 11 bases between. The CDR3 reads CATSSSGSPYNEQFF. The CDR3, as DNA: TGTGCCACCAGCAGTTCCGGGTCCCCCTACAATGAGCAGTTCTTC.

Only a few counts were recorded for this clonotype. The chain joins TRBV20-1 to TRBJ1-6, with D unclear. Trimming stripped 6 bases from V and 7 bases from J, with 10 bases between. This CDR3 is built from 12 residues. Germline V gene data show CDR1 as DFQATT and CDR2 as SNEGSKA (reference sequence). CDR3 residues: CSAQMMNSPLHF. For the CDR3, the DNA is TGCAGTGCCCAGATGATGAATTCACCCCTCCACTTT.

This clonotype has at least ten counts. The J gene is TRBJ2-1, the V gene TRBV18, with D unclear. V lost 3 bases to trimming and J lost 9 bases, with 9 bases between them. The germline V gene encodes CDR1 KGHSH and CDR2 LQKENI. The CDR3 is made up of 12 amino acids. DNA for the CDR3: TGTGCCAGCTCACCTCCCACGGGTGAGCAGTTCTTC. This translates into CASSPPTGEQFF.

The V call is TRBV20-1, the J call TRBJ2-7; tentative D call: TRBD1 (5 bases). Trimming took 5 bases from V and 1 from J, leaving 15 bases between them. CDR1 DFQATT and CDR2 SNEGSKA come from the germline V gene (reference sequence). This CDR3 region has 14 residues. The CDR3 sequence: CSAEDNPQSYEQYF. CDR3 bases: TGCAGTGCTGAGGACAACCCCCAGTCCTACGAGCAGTACTTC.

The chain has TRBV20-1 and TRBJ2-1, with unresolved D. Trimming stripped 6 bases from V and 13 bases from J, with 16 bases between. Germline V gene sequence: CDR1 DFQATT, CDR2 SNEGSKA (reference sequence). The CDR3 runs 11 residues. CDR3: CSALKGRSQFF. The CDR3 DNA is TGCAGTGCCCTCAAGGGCAGGTCCCAGTTCTTC.

This chain links TRBV6-2 or TRBV6-3 with TRBJ2-1; TRBD2 aligns across 12 bases. In germline, CDR1 is MNHEY, CDR2 SVGEGT. This CDR3 has 17 amino acids. V dropped 4 bases and J dropped 10; count of bases not matched to a gene: 14. CDR3 region: CASSSVGLAGSSGEQFF. The CDR3 DNA reads TGTGCCAGCAGTTCCGTTGGACTAGCGGGAAGCTCTGGGGAGCAGTTCTTC.

This rearrangement joins TRBV5-1 to TRBJ2-3; 13 nucleotides match TRBD2. Trimming removed 4 bases from V and 2 bases from J; junction bases left unmatched: 4. The germline gives CDR1 SGHRS, CDR2 YFSETQ. CDR3 size: 16 residues. For the CDR3, the DNA is TGCGCCAGCAGCCCCGGACTAGCGGGGGACACAGATACGCAGTATTTT. Protein: CASSPGLAGDTDTQYF.

This clonotype has more than one count but fewer than ten. This chain connects TRBV7-8 to TRBJ2-5, with D possibly TRBD1 on 6 matching bases. This CDR3 region has 15 residues. The V gene's germline CDR1 is SGHVS and CDR2 FQNEAQ. Trimming left V 0 bases short and J 1 base short, with 9 bases between. The CDR3 reads CASSLADSSQETQYF. The CDR3 nucleotides are TGTGCCAGCAGCTTAGCGGACAGCAGCCAAGAGACCCAGTACTTC.

The chain carries TRBV4-2 and TRBJ2-5; D not resolved. Trimming left V 4 bases short and J 5 bases short, with 20 bases between. CDR1 is LGHNA and CDR2 is YNFKEQ in the germline V gene. The CDR3 is made up of 16 amino acids. CDR3 amino acids: CASSPPGWASLETQYF. Written as DNA, the CDR3 is TGTGCCAGCAGCCCCCCTGGTTGGGCCAGCCTGGAGACCCAGTACTTC.

The rearrangement joins TRBV10-3 to TRBJ2-3; D gene uncertain. CDR1 ENHRY and CDR2 SYGVKD come from the germline V gene. The CDR3 runs to 14 residues. The ends were cut back, 0 bases at V and 8 bases at J, with 12 bases in the middle. CDR3 bases: TGTGCCATCAGTGAGTCTAAGGCCAAGGGTACGCAGTATTTT. Encoded protein: CAISESKAKGTQYF.

This clonotype was counted once. The gene calls are TRBV20-1 and TRBJ2-3; 9 bases match TRBD2. This CDR3 comprises 14 residues. The ends lost 3 bases at V and 3 bases at J; junction bases unmatched: 4. Germline CDR1 is DFQATT and CDR2 is SNEGSKA (reference sequence). The CDR3 reads CSASLAGATDTQYF. The CDR3 region has the DNA TGCAGTGCTAGTTTAGCGGGAGCTACAGATACGCAGTATTTT.

This clonotype was observed a few times. The rearrangement uses TRBV12-3 or TRBV12-4 and TRBJ2-1; D is unclear. The CDR3 loop spans 14 amino acids. Trimming cost V 4 bases and J 8 bases, with 15 bases left between them. In DNA, the CDR3 is TGTGCCAGCAGTTCTCGTCCCACGATCTATGAGCAGTTCTTC. Translated, it gives CASSSRPTIYEQFF.

V is TRBV7-8 and J is TRBJ2-5, with D possibly matching TRBD1 (5 bases). Germline V gene data show CDR1 as SGHVS and CDR2 as FQNEAQ. V was clipped by 1 base and J by 5 bases, with 11 bases between them. The CDR3 loop spans 14 amino acids. The CDR3 loop is CASSLVRVGETQYF. As DNA, the CDR3 is TGTGCCAGCAGCTTAGTCAGGGTCGGGGAGACCCAGTACTTC. Variable domain in full (rest from reference TRBV7-8 and TRBJ2-5): GAGVSQSPRYKVAKRGQDVALRCDPISGHVSLFWYQQALGQGPEFLTYFQNEAQLDKSGLPSDRFFAERPEGSVSTLKIQRTQQEDSAVYLCASSLVRVGETQYFGPGTRLLVL.

In its sample, this clonotype was seen a few times. V gene TRBV20-1 combines with J gene TRBJ2-7, with D maybe TRBD2 (5 bases). The CDR3 runs 12 residues. The ends were cut back, 3 bases at V and 3 bases at J, with 9 bases in the middle. Germline CDR1 is DFQATT and CDR2 is SNEGSKA (reference sequence). For the CDR3, the DNA is TGCAGTGCTAGGGACTCTATCTACGAGCAGTACTTC. Its protein is CSARDSIYEQYF.

This clonotype has more than one count but fewer than ten. The V call is TRBV20-1, the J call TRBJ2-1; no firm D call. Germline CDR1 is DFQATT and CDR2 is SNEGSKA (reference sequence). This CDR3 contains 17 residues. The V end was cut by 0 bases, the J end by 0 bases, with 15 bases between. DNA for the CDR3: TGCAGTGCTAGAGATCAAGGTGGGCCCAGCTCCTACAATGAGCAGTTCTTC. It yields the protein CSARDQGGPSSYNEQFF.